This T cell receptor beta chain was obtained from a study of Ad26.COV2.S vaccination and SARS-CoV-2 variants. Across the whole study: A participant enrolled in the COV1001 Ad26.COV2.S trial arm provided the sample. Once or twice, 56 days apart, Ad26.COV2.S was delivered intramuscularly.

Here immunoSEQ multiplex PCR was the method, and the copy in TCRdb shows in-frame clones only, minus some. Of around 450,000 clones listed, roughly 90% are singletons. Germline CDR1 KGHSH, CDR2 LQKENI. The CDR3 contains 15 residues. The V end was cut by 3 bases, the J end by 0 bases, with 6 bases between. As for treatment: approximately 18 received Ad26.COV2.S at low or high dose, single or two shots; several received placebo; per-sample allocation not given. All samples were drawn on day 63, counting from the first vaccine or placebo injection. This TCR was sampled from a person aged 18-65 years who received the Ad26.COV2.S COVID-19 vaccine or a placebo. Material: peripheral blood, obtained in a trial of Ad26.COV2.S vaccine versus placebo. The chain has TRBV18 and TRBJ2-6; a possible D gene is TRBD2 (5 bases). This chain's CDR3 is CASSPGVSGANVLTF. The CDR3, as DNA: TGTGCCAGCTCACCGGGAGTCTCTGGGGCCAACGTCCTGACTTTC.